These 23 T cell receptor beta chains were sequenced from one sample in a study of shared clonotypes between healthy human individuals. Repertoires were generated with immunoSEQ multiplex PCR, while TCRdb's copy carries only in-frame clones and drops some. The data show 2,500,000 or so clones, with roughly 93% seen just once and 0.36% held by the top ten. Sequences were obtained from naive CD4+ T cells from PBMCs. The sample's subset: CD45RA+ positively selected. The origin of the receptors is a man aged 18 to 35 in good health. Some clones in this sample may be carry-over from other donors' samples.

This clone came up a few times. The chain has TRBV28 and TRBJ2-7, with D unresolved. The V gene lost 5 bases and the J gene lost 2 bases, with 19 bases spanning the gap. The CDR3 is made up of 16 amino acids. Germline values: CDR1 MDHEN, CDR2 SYDVKM. CDR3 protein: CASSRHYWQFPYEQYF. CDR3 nucleotide sequence: TGTGCCAGCAGTCGACACTACTGGCAGTTCCCCTACGAGCAGTACTTC.

This clone has a single count. The V call is TRBV28, the J call TRBJ2-7; 10 bases are shared with TRBD2. With 6 bases clipped from V and 4 bases from J, the junction kept 9 bases outside the gene matches. The CDR3 extends over 15 amino acids. Germline V gene data show CDR1 as MDHEN and CDR2 as SYDVKM. The DNA for the CDR3 is TGTGCCAGCAGCTCGCCGACTAGCGGGTCTTACGAGCAGTACTTC. Its translation is CASSSPTSGSYEQYF.

The CDR3 DNA reads TGTGCCAGCAGTTACTCGACCTCGGGGGCCGCCTACGAGCAGTACTTC. It translates to CASSYSTSGAAYEQYF. The chain links TRBV6-5 to TRBJ2-7, with D perhaps being TRBD1 or TRBD2 (6 bases each). V was pared by 0 bases and J by 2 bases, with 14 bases between. This CDR3 has 16 amino acids. The germline V gene encodes CDR1 MNHEY and CDR2 SVGAGI.

The chain is built from TRBV28 and TRBJ1-1; D unresolved. CDR1 is MDHEN and CDR2 is SYDVKM in the germline V gene. The CDR3 consists of 12 residues. Trimming took 4 bases from V and 11 from J, leaving 14 bases between them. CDR3 nucleotide sequence: TGTGCCAGCAGTTCACGTAAGGGCCAGGCTTTCTTT. Translating gives CASSSRKGQAFF.

V and J are TRBV7-8 and TRBJ1-5, with TRBD1 identical over 8 bases. Looked up from germline, CDR1 is SGHVS and CDR2 is FQNEAQ. This CDR3 spans 16 amino acids. Unmatched junction bases numbered 7, after V lost 5 bases and J lost 1 base. In nucleotides, the CDR3 is TGTGCCAGCAGCAGGCTACAGGGGGACAGCAATCAGCCCCAGCATTTT. Amino acid sequence: CASSRLQGDSNQPQHF.

About this clone: Other DNA sequences from this sample encode an identical CDR3 as well. The rearrangement joins TRBV27 to TRBJ1-1; TRBD1 matches at 10 bases. Germline V CDR1 and CDR2: MNHEY, SMNVEV (reference sequence). This CDR3 comprises 13 residues. Trimming removed 6 bases from V and 5 bases from J; junction bases left unmatched: 3. In DNA, the CDR3 is TGTGCCAGCAGGCGGACAGGGGGGACTGAAGCTTTCTTT. This encodes CASRRTGGTEAFF.

Of note for this clone: Distinct nucleotide sequences in the sample also encode this CDR3. This sequence joins TRBV11-2 and TRBJ1-3; no clear D. CDR3 length: 15 amino acids. V was trimmed by 1 base and J by 0 bases, leaving 7 bases between them. Germline lookup yields CDR1 SGHAT and CDR2 FQNNGV. In DNA form, the CDR3 reads TGTGCCAGCAGCTTAGGGCGGGTCTCTGGAAACACCATATATTTT. Residues: CASSLGRVSGNTIYF.

The chain employs TRBV29-1 and TRBJ2-1; 14 bases are shared with TRBD2. J was trimmed by 9 bases and V by 3 bases; bases with no gene match: 7. The CDR3 is 15 residues long. Germline CDR1 reads SQVTM; CDR2 reads ANQGSEA. The CDR3 here is CSVDSQTSGRGEQFF. The DNA of the CDR3 is TGCAGCGTTGATAGCCAGACTAGCGGGAGGGGTGAGCAGTTCTTC.

Here the CDR3 DNA reads TGTGCCAGCAGCTCGACAGTCTCTGGGGCCAACGTCCTGACTTTC. Translating it yields CASSSTVSGANVLTF. The chain recombines TRBV6-5 with TRBJ2-6, with D maybe TRBD1 (5 bases). The CDR3 covers 15 residues. V lost 6 bases to trimming and J lost 0 bases, with 9 bases between them. The germline V gene has CDR1 MNHEY and CDR2 SVGAGI.

The chain recombines TRBV4-2 with TRBJ1-2, with D unclear. This CDR3 has 16 amino acids. CDR1 is LGHNA, CDR2 YNFKEQ, per germline. V was trimmed by 4 bases and J by 7 bases, leaving 22 bases between them. CDR3 sequence reads: CASSPLQGSITFGYTF. CDR3 sequence (DNA): TGTGCCAGCAGCCCTCTTCAAGGGAGTATAACTTTTGGCTACACCTTC.

The chain uses TRBV4-1 and TRBJ2-5, with D perhaps matching TRBD1 or TRBD2 (5 bases each). Germline-derived CDR1 and CDR2 are MGHRA and YSYEKL. This CDR3 region has 17 residues. V lost 1 base to trimming and J lost 3 bases, with 18 bases between them. The CDR3 coding sequence is TGCGCCAGCAGCCAAGGTGGCGAGGGGACCCAAAAAGAGACCCAGTACTTC. Translation: CASSQGGEGTQKETQYF.

This clone appeared a single time. This rearrangement joins TRBV19 to TRBJ2-4, with TRBD2 matching over 8 bases. CDR1 is LNHDA and CDR2 is SQIVND in the germline V gene (reference sequence). The V segment lost 3 bases and the J segment 6 bases; nucleotides outside the gene matches: 7. The CDR3 consists of 15 residues. CDR3 sequence reads: CASSMSPGLGNIQYF. The CDR3 DNA is TGTGCCAGTAGTATGAGTCCGGGACTAGGAAACATTCAGTACTTC.

The gene calls are TRBV27 and TRBJ2-5, with a possible D match to TRBD1 (5 bases). Germline loops: CDR1 MNHEY, CDR2 SMNVEV (reference sequence). Deletions cut 6 bases from V and 1 base from J, with 9 bases between. CDR3 length equals 13 residues. The CDR3 region is CASRKTAQETQYF. CDR3 bases: TGTGCCAGCAGGAAGACAGCCCAAGAGACCCAGTACTTC.

This chain connects TRBV28 to TRBJ2-7; possibly TRBD1 or TRBD2 for D (5 bases each). The CDR3 contains 14 residues. Per germline, CDR1 MDHEN and CDR2 SYDVKM. Trimming removed 8 bases at V and 6 bases at J, with 20 bases between. The CDR3 sequence: CASHELWGSGEQYF. CDR3 DNA: TGTGCCAGCCATGAGCTTTGGGGGTCTGGCGAGCAGTACTTC.

The V and J genes are TRBV9 and TRBJ2-5; 8 bases match TRBD1. J was trimmed by 4 bases and V by 4 bases; bases with no gene match: 9. The CDR3 covers 15 residues. CDR1 and CDR2 (germline): SGDLS, YYNGEE. CDR3 in DNA: TGTGCCAGCAGCCCCGGACAGGGTGCCGCAGAGACCCAGTACTTC. Translation gives CASSPGQGAAETQYF.

This sequence joins TRBV5-1 and TRBJ2-1; 8 bases agree with TRBD2. In germline, CDR1 is SGHRS, CDR2 YFSETQ. After removal of 1 base from V and 9 bases from J, the junction contained 6 bases not matched to a gene. The CDR3 extends over 14 amino acids. CDR3 region: CASSLPAGDGEQFF. The CDR3 region has the DNA TGCGCCAGCAGCTTGCCAGCGGGAGACGGTGAGCAGTTCTTC.

The chain has TRBV19 and TRBJ1-6; D not resolved. V lost 6 bases to trimming and J lost 5 bases, with 8 bases between them. The CDR3 extends over 13 amino acids. Germline lookup yields CDR1 LNHDA and CDR2 SQIVND (reference sequence). The CDR3 sequence: CASRTGDNSPLHF. In DNA form, the CDR3 reads TGTGCCAGTAGAACGGGAGATAATTCACCCCTCCACTTT.

The chain is built from TRBV11-3 and TRBJ2-3; D possibly corresponds to TRBD2 (6 bases). This CDR3 has 15 amino acids. Germline V gives CDR1 SGHNT, CDR2 YENEEA. Deletions cut 5 bases from V and 0 bases from J, with 12 bases between. CDR3 sequence reads: CASSKGRGSTDTQYF. The CDR3 region has the DNA TGTGCCAGCAGCAAGGGGCGGGGAAGCACAGATACGCAGTATTTT.

The chain uses TRBV4-2 and TRBJ2-5, with 14 bases that match TRBD2. CDR3 length: 21 amino acids. The V gene's germline CDR1 is LGHNA and CDR2 YNFKEQ. V shed 1 base and J 11 bases; nucleotides not matched to a gene: 24. CDR3 loop: CASSQAPFRFPGLAGEFRQYF. In DNA form, the CDR3 reads TGTGCCAGCAGCCAAGCTCCGTTCCGGTTTCCGGGACTAGCGGGAGAATTTAGGCAGTACTTC.

V gene TRBV5-1 combines with J gene TRBJ2-3; D is undetermined. The CDR3 extends over 14 amino acids. The V end was cut by 5 bases, the J end by 0 bases, with 10 bases between. The germline V gene encodes CDR1 SGHRS and CDR2 YFSETQ. CDR3: CASRVIQSTDTQYF. In DNA, the CDR3 is TGCGCCAGCAGGGTGATACAGAGCACAGATACGCAGTATTTT.

This clone appeared once. The chain carries TRBV7-9 and TRBJ2-1; 12 bases fit TRBD2. The germline gives CDR1 SEHNR, CDR2 FQNEAQ (reference sequence). The CDR3 runs to 15 residues. V was clipped by 4 bases and J by 8 bases; unmatched bases: 6. The CDR3 nucleotides read TGTGCCAGCAGCTCGAGACTAGCGGGAGCCGATGAGCAGTTCTTC. The encoded protein is CASSSRLAGADEQFF.

The V and J genes are TRBV18 and TRBJ1-2, with D tentatively TRBD1 (6 bases). In germline, CDR1 is KGHSH, CDR2 LQKENI. V was pared by 3 bases and J by 4 bases, with 18 bases between. The CDR3 loop spans 16 amino acids. CDR3 sequence (DNA): TGTGCCAGCTCACCCCTGAAGCAGACAGGCTTCTATGGCTACACCTTC. Translating gives CASSPLKQTGFYGYTF. Complete variable domain (other parts from reference TRBV18 and TRBJ1-2): NAGVMQNPRHLVRRRGQEARLRCSPMKGHSHVYWYRQLPEEGLKFMVYLQKENIIDESGMPKERFSAEFPKEGPSILRIQQVVRGDSAAYFCASSPLKQTGFYGYTFGSGTRLTVV.

This chain links TRBV28 with TRBJ2-5; no reliable D call. The V end lost 3 bases, the J end lost 2 bases, and 10 bases lay between the germline ends. CDR1 is MDHEN, CDR2 SYDVKM, per germline. CDR3 length: 14 amino acids. CDR3 protein: CASSFIDGQETQYF. As DNA, the CDR3 is TGTGCCAGCAGTTTTATAGACGGGCAAGAGACCCAGTACTTC.